This record looks at one T cell receptor (beta chain) sequence and its context. Its antigen is unidentified. This sample was taken from a study of cytomegalovirus exposure and HLA in healthy donors. Findings and caveats of the study: Later analysis placed DRB1 highest and HLA-C lowest in TCR association rates, which differed by HLA locus. A list of about 160 TCR beta chains associated with cytomegalovirus was given. Analysis was carried out at a later point, and it linked a missense DCLRE1C variant to TCR beta V- and J-gene trimming.

Those who donated were healthy bone marrow donors. The primer mix had 60 Vbeta and 13 Jbeta primers. Clones were read by immunoSEQ multiplex PCR, and TCRdb kept only the in-frame ones, dropping some. The sample holds roughly 77,000 clones. Sequencing was performed on PBMCs. This sequence originates from a female donor in good health and CMV-seropositive.

The CDR3 region is CASKTSGDTNTGELFF. The CDR3 coding sequence is TGCGCCAGCAAGACTAGCGGGGATACGAACACCGGGGAGCTGTTTTTT. The chain employs TRBV4-1 and TRBJ2-2; 11 bases line up with TRBD2. Germline V gives CDR1 MGHRA, CDR2 YSYEKL. This CDR3 spans 16 amino acids. V was pared by 7 bases and J by 0 bases, with 4 bases of the junction left unmatched.